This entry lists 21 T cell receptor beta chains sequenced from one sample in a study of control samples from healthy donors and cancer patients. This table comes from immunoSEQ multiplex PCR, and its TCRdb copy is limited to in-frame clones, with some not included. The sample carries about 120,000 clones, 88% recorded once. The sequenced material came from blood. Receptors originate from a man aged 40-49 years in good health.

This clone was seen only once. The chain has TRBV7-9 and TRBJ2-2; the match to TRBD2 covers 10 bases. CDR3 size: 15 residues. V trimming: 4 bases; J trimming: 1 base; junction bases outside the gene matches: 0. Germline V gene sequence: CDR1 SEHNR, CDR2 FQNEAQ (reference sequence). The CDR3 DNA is TGTGCCAGCAGCTGGACTAGCGGGAACACCGGGGAGCTGTTTTTT. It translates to CASSWTSGNTGELFF.

The CDR3 nucleotides are TGTGCCAGCAGACGGCAGGGGGCGGACGAGCAGTACTTC. As protein: CASRRQGADEQYF. The chain is built from TRBV2 and TRBJ2-7; 8 nucleotides align to TRBD1. V was clipped by 6 bases and J by 5 bases; unmatched bases: 6. Germline CDR1 is SNHLY and CDR2 is FYNNEI. The CDR3 covers 13 residues.

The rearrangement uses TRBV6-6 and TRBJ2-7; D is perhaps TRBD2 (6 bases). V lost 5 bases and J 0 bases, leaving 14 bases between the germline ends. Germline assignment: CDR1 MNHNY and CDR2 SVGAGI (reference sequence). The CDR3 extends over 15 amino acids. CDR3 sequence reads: CASSARRASSYEQYF. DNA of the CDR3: TGTGCCAGCAGTGCCCGGAGGGCTAGCTCCTACGAGCAGTACTTC.

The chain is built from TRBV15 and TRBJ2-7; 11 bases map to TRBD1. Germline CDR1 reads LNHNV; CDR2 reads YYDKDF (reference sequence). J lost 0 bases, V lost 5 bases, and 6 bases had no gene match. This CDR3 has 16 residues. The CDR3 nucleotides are TGTGCCACCAGCGGAGGACAGGGGGCGAGCTCCTACGAGCAGTACTTC. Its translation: CATSGGQGASSYEQYF.

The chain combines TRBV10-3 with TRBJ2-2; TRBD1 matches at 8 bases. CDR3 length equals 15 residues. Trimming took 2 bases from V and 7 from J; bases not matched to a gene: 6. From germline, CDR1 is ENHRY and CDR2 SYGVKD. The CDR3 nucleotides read TGTGCCATCAGTGAGAGGACAGGGCAAAGCGGGGAGCTGTTTTTT. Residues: CAISERTGQSGELFF.

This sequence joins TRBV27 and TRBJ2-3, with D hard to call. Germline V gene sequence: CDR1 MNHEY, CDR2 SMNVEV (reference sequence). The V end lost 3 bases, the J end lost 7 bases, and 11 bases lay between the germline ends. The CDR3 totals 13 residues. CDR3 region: CASSFTSANTQYF. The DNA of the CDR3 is TGTGCCAGCAGTTTTACCAGCGCAAATACGCAGTATTTT.

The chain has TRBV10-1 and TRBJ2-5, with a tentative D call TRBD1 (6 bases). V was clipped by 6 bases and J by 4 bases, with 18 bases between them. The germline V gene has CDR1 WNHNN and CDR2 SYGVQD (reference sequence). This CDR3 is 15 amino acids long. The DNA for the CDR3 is TGCGCCAGCAGCCCGGGACACCTGGGGTCAGAGACCCAGTACTTC. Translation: CASSPGHLGSETQYF.

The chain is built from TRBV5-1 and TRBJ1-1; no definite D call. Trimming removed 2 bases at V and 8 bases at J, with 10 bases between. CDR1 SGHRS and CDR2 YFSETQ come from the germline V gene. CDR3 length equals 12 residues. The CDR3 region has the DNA TGCGCCAGCAGCTTTAGTGAGGGAGAAGCTTTCTTT. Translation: CASSFSEGEAFF.

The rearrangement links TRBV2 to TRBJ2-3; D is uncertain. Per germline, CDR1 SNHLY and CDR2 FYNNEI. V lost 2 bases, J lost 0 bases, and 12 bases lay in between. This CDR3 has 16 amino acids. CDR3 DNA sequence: TGTGCCAGCAGTGAACGGGTTACCTCTAGCACAGATACGCAGTATTTT. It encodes CASSERVTSSTDTQYF.

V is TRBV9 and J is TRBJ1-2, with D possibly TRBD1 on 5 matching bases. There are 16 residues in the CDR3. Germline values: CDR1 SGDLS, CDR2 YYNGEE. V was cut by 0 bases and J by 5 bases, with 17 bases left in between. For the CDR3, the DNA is TGTGCCAGCAGCGTAGCCCCGGGGGGTCTCGTTTATGGCTACACCTTC. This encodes CASSVAPGGLVYGYTF.

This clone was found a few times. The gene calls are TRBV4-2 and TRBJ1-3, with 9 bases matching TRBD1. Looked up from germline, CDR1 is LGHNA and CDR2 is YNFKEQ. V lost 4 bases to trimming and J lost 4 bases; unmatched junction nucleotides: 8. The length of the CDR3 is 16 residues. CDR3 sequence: CASSLVGTGRGNTIYF. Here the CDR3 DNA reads TGTGCCAGCAGCCTCGTCGGGACAGGGAGGGGAAACACCATATATTTT.

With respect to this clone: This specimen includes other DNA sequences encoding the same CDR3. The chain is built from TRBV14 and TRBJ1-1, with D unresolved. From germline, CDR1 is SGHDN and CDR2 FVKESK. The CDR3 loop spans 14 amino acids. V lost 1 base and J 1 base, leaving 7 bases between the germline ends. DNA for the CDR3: TGTGCCAGCAGCCAAGTGCGCCAGAACACTGAAGCTTTCTTT. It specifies CASSQVRQNTEAFF. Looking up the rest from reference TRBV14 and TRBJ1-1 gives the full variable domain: EAGVTQFPSHSVIEKGQTVTLRCDPISGHDNLYWYRRVMGKEIKFLLHFVKESKQDESGMPNNRFLAERTGGTYSTLKVQPAELEDSGVYFCASSQVRQNTEAFFGQGTRLTVV.

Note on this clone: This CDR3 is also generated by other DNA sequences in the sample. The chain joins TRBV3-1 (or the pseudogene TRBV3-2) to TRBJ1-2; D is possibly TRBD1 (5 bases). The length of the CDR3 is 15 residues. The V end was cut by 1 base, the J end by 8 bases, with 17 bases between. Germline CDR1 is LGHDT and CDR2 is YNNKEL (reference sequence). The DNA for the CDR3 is TGTGCCAGCAGCCAAGTCCCCGGGGGTCGGGGGGGCTACACCTTC. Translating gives CASSQVPGGRGGYTF.

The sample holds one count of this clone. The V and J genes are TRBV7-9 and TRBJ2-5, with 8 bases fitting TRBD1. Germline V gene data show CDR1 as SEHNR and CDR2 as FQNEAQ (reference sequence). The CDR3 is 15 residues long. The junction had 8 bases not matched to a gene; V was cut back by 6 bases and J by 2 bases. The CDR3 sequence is CASSHGQGLQETQYF. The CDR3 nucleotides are TGTGCCAGCAGTCATGGACAGGGCCTGCAAGAGACCCAGTACTTC.

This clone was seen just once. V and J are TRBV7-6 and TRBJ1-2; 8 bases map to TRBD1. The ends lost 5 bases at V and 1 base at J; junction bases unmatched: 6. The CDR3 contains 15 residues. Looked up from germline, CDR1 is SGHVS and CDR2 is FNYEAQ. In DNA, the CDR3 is TGTGCCAGCAGCCTGGGACAGGTTCGTAACTATGGCTACACCTTC. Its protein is CASSLGQVRNYGYTF.

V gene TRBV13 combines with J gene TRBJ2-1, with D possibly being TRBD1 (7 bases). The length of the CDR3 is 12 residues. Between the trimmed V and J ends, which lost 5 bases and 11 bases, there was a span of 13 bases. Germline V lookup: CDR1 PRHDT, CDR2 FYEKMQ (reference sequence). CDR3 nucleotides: TGTGCCAGCAGCCCCAGGGGGGATAAGCAGTTCTTC. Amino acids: CASSPRGDKQFF.

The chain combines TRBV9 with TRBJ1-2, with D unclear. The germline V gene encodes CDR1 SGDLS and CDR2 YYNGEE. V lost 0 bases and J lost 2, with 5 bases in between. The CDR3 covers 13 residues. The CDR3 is CASSVGGNYGYTF. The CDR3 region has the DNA TGTGCCAGCAGCGTAGGAGGGAACTATGGCTACACCTTC.

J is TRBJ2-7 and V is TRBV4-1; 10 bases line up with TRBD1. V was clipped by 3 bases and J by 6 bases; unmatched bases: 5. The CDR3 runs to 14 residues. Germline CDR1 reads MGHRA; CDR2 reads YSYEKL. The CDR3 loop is CASSHPGTGVEQYF. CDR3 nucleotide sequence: TGCGCCAGCAGCCATCCCGGGACAGGGGTCGAGCAGTACTTC.

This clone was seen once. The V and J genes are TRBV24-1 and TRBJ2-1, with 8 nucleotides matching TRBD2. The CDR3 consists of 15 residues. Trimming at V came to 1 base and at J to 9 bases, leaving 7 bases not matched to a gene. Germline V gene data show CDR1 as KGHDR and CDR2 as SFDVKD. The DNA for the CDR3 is TGTGCCACCAGTGATTTACGGGGGGGGCCCAGTGAGCAGTTCTTC. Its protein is CATSDLRGGPSEQFF.

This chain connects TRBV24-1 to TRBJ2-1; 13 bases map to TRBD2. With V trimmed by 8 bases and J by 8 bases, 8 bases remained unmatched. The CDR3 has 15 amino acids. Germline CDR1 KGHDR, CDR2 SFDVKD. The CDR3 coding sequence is TGTGCCACCACTACCGGGACTAGCGGGGACTATGAGCAGTTCTTC. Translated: CATTTGTSGDYEQFF.

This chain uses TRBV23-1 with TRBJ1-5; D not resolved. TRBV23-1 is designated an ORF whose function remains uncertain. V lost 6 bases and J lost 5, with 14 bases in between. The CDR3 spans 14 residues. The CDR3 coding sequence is TGCGCCAGCAGGAAATTACACGGATATCAGCCCCAGCATTTT. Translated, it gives CASRKLHGYQPQHF.